A selection of T cell receptor beta chains follows, all from one sample in a study of cytomegalovirus exposure and HLA in healthy donors. TCRdb's copy holds only in-frame clones and misses some; the assay was immunoSEQ multiplex PCR. The sample has about 150,000 clones, more than 60% seen once. Source material: PBMCs. The receptor source for this set is a woman aged 55-70 years in good health and CMV-seronegative. The CDR3 runs from the conserved cysteine through the conserved F or W. The D gene is left open where the match is weak. Clone sizes are given selectively: once, few, many, or a class where the clone is expanded.

J gene	V gene	clone size	D gene	CDR3 DNA	CDR3 protein
TRBJ2-3	TRBV7-2	-	-	TGTGCCAGCAGCCCAGGCCGCTCTGCAGATACGCAGTATTTT	CASSPGRSADTQYF
TRBJ2-7	TRBV5-1	-	-	TGCGCCAGCAGCTTGGGACAGGGGAGGGGCTACGAGCAGTACTTC	CASSLGQGRGYEQYF
TRBJ1-2	TRBV28	-	TRBD1	TGTGCCAGCAGGCCACAGGGGTCCGGTGGCTACACCTTC	CASRPQGSGGYTF
TRBJ2-3	TRBV4-3	few	TRBD2	TGCGCCAGCAGCCAAACATGGCTAGCGGGACCAGATACGCAGTATTTT	CASSQTWLAGPDTQYF
TRBJ2-1	TRBV11-2	few	-	TGTGCCAGCAGCTTGGCGGCAGGGCTCTCCTACAATGAGCAGTTCTTC	CASSLAAGLSYNEQFF
TRBJ2-2	TRBV5-1	few	-	TGCGCCAGCAGCTTGGGGCCGACCGGGGAGCTGTTTTTT	CASSLGPTGELFF
TRBJ1-2	TRBV5-4	-	-	TGTGCCAGCAGCTTGAGCCGGGGGGGTAACTATGGCTACACCTTC	CASSLSRGGNYGYTF
TRBJ2-3	TRBV4-3	-	-	TGCGCCAGCAGCCAAGCTAACCGGGGCACAGATACGCAGTATTTT	CASSQANRGTDTQYF
TRBJ2-2	TRBV5-5	few	-	TGTGCCAGCAGCTCGCCGACACAGGGTTCCCCGGCCGGGGAGCTGTTTTTT	CASSSPTQGSPAGELFF
TRBJ1-3	TRBV27	-	-	TGTGCCAGCGGGGAGGGACCTGGAAACACCATATATTTT	CASGEGPGNTIYF
TRBJ2-2	TRBV2	few	-	TGTGCCAGTTCCAGGAACACCGGGGAGCTGTTTTTT	CASSRNTGELFF
TRBJ1-5	TRBV19	-	-	TGTGCCAGTAGTTTACAGAATCAGCCCCAGCATTTT	CASSLQNQPQHF
TRBJ2-5	TRBV19	-	TRBD2	TGTGCCAGTAGTATTGTAGCGGGAGTCTTGGAGACCCAGTACTTC	CASSIVAGVLETQYF
TRBJ2-7	TRBV9	-	-	TGTGCCAGCAGCGTAGCTGGGGGAGGGGGACCTTACGAGCAGTACTTC	CASSVAGGGGPYEQYF
TRBJ2-5	TRBV9	-	-	TGTGCCAGCAGCGTTATTGCGGGGGCCCAAGAGACCCAGTACTTC	CASSVIAGAQETQYF
TRBJ1-6	TRBV6-6	-	-	TGTGCCACCAAGAGGGACACCAATAATTCACCCCTCCACTTT	CATKRDTNNSPLHF
TRBJ2-7	TRBV7-2	-	-	TGTGCCAGCAGCTTAGGCGGCGGGGGCCCGAGCTCCTACGAGCAGTACTTC	CASSLGGGGPSSYEQYF
TRBJ2-7	TRBV6-1	-	-	TGTGCCACCATTGGGGCCCCCCCCTACGAGCAGTACTTC	CATIGAPPYEQYF
TRBJ1-1	TRBV5-6	once	-	TGTGCCAGCAGCTCAATGCTACAGGGCAACACTGAAGCTTTCTTT	CASSSMLQGNTEAFF
TRBJ2-5	TRBV7-2	-	TRBD2	TGTGCCAGCAGCTTAGGAACTAGCGGGCCTCCTCGGACCCAGTACTTC	CASSLGTSGPPRTQYF
TRBJ1-3	TRBV23-1	-	TRBD1	TGCGCCATCGGGACAGGACCTGGAAACACCATATATTTT	CAIGTGPGNTIYF
TRBJ1-3	TRBV5-1	-	TRBD1	TGCGCCAGCAGCTTGGGGACAGGGGGCGAAAACACCATATATTTT	CASSLGTGGENTIYF
TRBJ2-1	TRBV6-1	-	TRBD2	TGTGCCAGCAGTGAAGCCGGCGGGGGGGCGGGTGAGCAGTTCTTC	CASSEAGGGAGEQFF
TRBJ2-7	TRBV6-1	-	-	TGTGCCAGCAGTGAATCAGTGACAGGATTCGACGAGCAGTACTTC	CASSESVTGFDEQYF
TRBJ2-2	TRBV11-1	-	TRBD2	TGTGCCAGCAGCCACGGACTAGCGGGGGGGGGTAGAGGCACCGGGGAGCTGTTTTTT	CASSHGLAGGGRGTGELFF
TRBJ2-7	TRBV5-1	-	TRBD2	TGCGCCAGCAGCTACGGACTAGCGGGGCAATCATCCTACGAGCAGTACTTC	CASSYGLAGQSSYEQYF
TRBJ1-5	TRBV6-5	-	-	TGTGCCAGCAGTCTGGGGGCCGGGAATCAGCCCCAGCATTTT	CASSLGAGNQPQHF
TRBJ2-3	TRBV29-1	once	-	TGCAGCGTTCAGACAGCAGATACGCAGTATTTT	CSVQTADTQYF
TRBJ2-7	TRBV6-5	few	-	TGTGCCAGCAGGTCCGGCTACGAGCAGTACTTC	CASRSGYEQYF
TRBJ2-7	TRBV7-8	few	TRBD1	TGTGCCAGCAGCAGAGGACAGGGGAGCCTCGAGCAGTACTTC	CASSRGQGSLEQYF
TRBJ1-4	TRBV15	-	-	TGTGCCACCAGCACCCCTGCGGGTCTTAATGAAAAACTGTTTTTT	CATSTPAGLNEKLFF
TRBJ2-1	TRBV5-4	-	TRBD1	TGTGCCAGCAGCTTGGGGACAGGCGGTCTGGGTGAGCAGTTCTTC	CASSLGTGGLGEQFF
TRBJ1-1	TRBV7-9	-	-	TGTGCCAGCAGCTCGGGGGGACAAAACACTGAAGCTTTCTTT	CASSSGGQNTEAFF
TRBJ2-7	TRBV15	-	-	TGTGCCACCAGCAGAGCGAAGGGAGGGGGTGAGCAGTACTTC	CATSRAKGGGEQYF